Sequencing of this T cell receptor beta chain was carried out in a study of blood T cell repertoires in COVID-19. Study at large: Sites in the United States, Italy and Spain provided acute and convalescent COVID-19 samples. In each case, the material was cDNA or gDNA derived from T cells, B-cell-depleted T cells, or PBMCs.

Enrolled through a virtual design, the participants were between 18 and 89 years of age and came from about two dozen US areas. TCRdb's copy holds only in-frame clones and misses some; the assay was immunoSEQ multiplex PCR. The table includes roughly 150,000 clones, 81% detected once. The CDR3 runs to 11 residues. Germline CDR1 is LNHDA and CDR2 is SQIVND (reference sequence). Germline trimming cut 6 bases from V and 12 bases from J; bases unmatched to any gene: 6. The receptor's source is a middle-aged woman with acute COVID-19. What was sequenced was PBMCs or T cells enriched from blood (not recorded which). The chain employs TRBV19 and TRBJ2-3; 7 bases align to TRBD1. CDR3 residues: CASSEQGEQYF. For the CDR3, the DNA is TGTGCCAGTAGCGAGCAGGGGGAACAGTATTTT.